The 29 T cell receptor beta chains listed next were all sequenced from one sample in a study of shared clonotypes between healthy human individuals. Some clones are missing from TCRdb's copy, which holds only in-frame ones; the method was immunoSEQ multiplex PCR. Counted here are 2,500,000 or so clones, roughly 92% occurring once; the ten biggest clones make up about 0.41%. Sequencing used naive CD4+ T cells from PBMCs. As to subset: CD45RA+ positively selected. The receptors come from a man between 18 and 35 years old in good health. Some clones in this sample may be carry-over from other donors' samples.

As regards this clone: Other DNA sequences in this sample translate to the same CDR3. This rearrangement joins TRBV29-1 to TRBJ1-1; D unresolved. The CDR3 is 11 amino acids. CDR1 SQVTM and CDR2 ANQGSEA come from the germline V gene. The germline V and J ends were trimmed by 3 bases and 5 bases, with 7 bases remaining between them. The CDR3: CSVETTTEAFF. CDR3 bases: TGCAGCGTTGAGACAACTACTGAAGCTTTCTTT.

The CDR3 DNA reads TGTGCCAGCAGTGCAGGTGGGGGACTAGCGGCCACCCAGTACTTC. This translates into CASSAGGGLAATQYF. The rearrangement uses TRBV2 and TRBJ2-5; 11 nucleotides line up with TRBD2. CDR3 length: 15 residues. CDR1 and CDR2 (germline): SNHLY, FYNNEI. Trimming at V came to 4 bases and at J to 8 bases, leaving 9 bases not matched to a gene.

V gene TRBV19 combines with J gene TRBJ2-1, with D perhaps given as TRBD1 or TRBD2 (5 bases each). This CDR3 is 14 amino acids long. Trimming removed 8 bases from V and 3 bases from J, with 14 bases in between. CDR1 and CDR2 from the germline V gene are LNHDA and SQIVND (reference sequence). The CDR3 nucleotides are TGTGCCAGTGAAGGGACCCCATTCTACAATGAGCAGTTCTTC. This translates into CASEGTPFYNEQFF.

The rearrangement links TRBV2 to TRBJ2-4; D possibly matches TRBD1 or TRBD2 (6 bases each). This CDR3 region has 13 residues. Germline CDR1 and CDR2: SNHLY and FYNNEI. Trimming took off 6 bases at V and 8 bases at J, with 14 bases between the two ends. CDR3 protein: CASRSKEGDIQYF. In DNA, the CDR3 is TGTGCCAGCAGGTCCAAGGAGGGGGACATTCAGTACTTC.

The chain is built from TRBV5-1 and TRBJ1-2; 11 nucleotides agree with TRBD1. Per the germline V gene, CDR1 is SGHRS and CDR2 is YFSETQ. J was trimmed by 6 bases and V by 4 bases; bases with no gene match: 8. CDR3 length equals 15 residues. CDR3: CASSQRTGGEDGYTF. DNA of the CDR3: TGCGCCAGCAGCCAGCGGACAGGGGGCGAGGATGGCTACACCTTC.

The table lists this clone with a few counts. This sequence joins TRBV9 and TRBJ1-1; the D is unclear. The CDR3 has 14 residues. Per germline, CDR1 SGDLS and CDR2 YYNGEE. Between the trimmed V and J ends, which lost 7 bases and 3 bases, there was a span of 16 bases. The CDR3: CASREGPLDTEAFF. Here the CDR3 DNA reads TGTGCCAGCCGCGAAGGGCCCTTGGACACTGAAGCTTTCTTT.

The chain links TRBV19 to TRBJ1-1; 7 bases are shared with TRBD1. The CDR3 runs to 14 residues. Unmatched junction bases numbered 11, after V lost 5 bases and J lost 8 bases. Germline CDR1 is LNHDA and CDR2 is SQIVND (reference sequence). For the CDR3, the DNA is TGTGCCAGTAGTTCCGGGACAGCCCCGAGAGAAGCTTTCTTT. Protein sequence: CASSSGTAPREAFF.

The V gene is TRBV28, the J gene TRBJ2-7, with TRBD1 identical over 9 bases. Trimming took 5 bases from V and 10 from J; bases not matched to a gene: 12. From germline, CDR1 is MDHEN and CDR2 SYDVKM. The length of the CDR3 is 14 residues. CDR3 loop: CASSPPGQGRQQYF. In nucleotides, the CDR3 is TGTGCCAGCAGTCCTCCGGGACAGGGTCGTCAACAGTACTTC.

With regard to this clone: The same CDR3 is also encoded by other DNA sequences in this sample. CDR3 DNA sequence: TGTGCCAGCAGTTATGGGGGGGGCACAGATACGCAGTATTTT. Translation: CASSYGGGTDTQYF. The gene calls are TRBV6-5 and TRBJ2-3; the match to TRBD2 covers 7 bases. Germline assignment: CDR1 MNHEY and CDR2 SVGAGI. The CDR3 contains 14 residues. The J segment lost 1 base and the V segment lost 3 bases, leaving 1 base of the junction unmatched.

The V call is TRBV7-3, the J call TRBJ2-7; TRBD2 is a possible D gene (6 bases). The CDR3 contains 13 residues. Germline assignment: CDR1 SGHTA and CDR2 FQGTGA. V lost 11 bases and J 0 bases, leaving 14 bases between the germline ends. The DNA of the CDR3 is TGTGCCGTGGCTAGCGCGCTCTCCTACGAGCAGTACTTC. Its protein is CAVASALSYEQYF.

The chain carries TRBV2 and TRBJ1-1, with D possibly TRBD1 on 5 matching bases. V lost 9 bases and J 0 bases, leaving 14 bases between the germline ends. The CDR3 has 14 residues. The germline V gene has CDR1 SNHLY and CDR2 FYNNEI. CDR3 bases: TGTGCCAGTGTTGGGACGGCTATGAACACTGAAGCTTTCTTT. Its translation is CASVGTAMNTEAFF.

The chain links TRBV5-1 to TRBJ1-4, with D possibly TRBD1 on 6 matching bases. The ends were cut back, 3 bases at V and 4 bases at J, with 10 bases in the middle. The germline gives CDR1 SGHRS, CDR2 YFSETQ. The CDR3 extends over 14 amino acids. In nucleotides, the CDR3 is TGCGCCAGCAGCTGGACAGAGGGTAATGAAAAACTGTTTTTT. Its translation is CASSWTEGNEKLFF.

V gene TRBV5-1 combines with J gene TRBJ1-2; 10 bases fit TRBD1. The J segment lost 3 bases and the V segment lost 4 bases, leaving 9 bases of the junction unmatched. This CDR3 region has 16 residues. From germline, CDR1 is SGHRS and CDR2 YFSETQ. The CDR3 bases are TGCGCCAGCAGCCCAAGACAGGGGGCGGCGGACTATGGCTACACCTTC. It translates to CASSPRQGAADYGYTF.

This chain connects TRBV23-1 to TRBJ2-3; D may match TRBD1 or TRBD2 (5 bases each). TRBV23-1 is annotated as an ORF whose role is uncertain. The V gene lost 4 bases and the J gene lost 2 bases, with 7 bases spanning the gap. The CDR3 sequence is 13 residues long. The CDR3 loop reads CASSLGTTDTQYF. The CDR3 coding sequence is TGCGCCAGCAGTCTGGGGACCACAGATACGCAGTATTTT.

Comments on this clone: The same CDR3 is also encoded by other DNA sequences in this sample. The chain uses TRBV18 and TRBJ1-1; D unresolved. The length of the CDR3 is 15 residues. Trimming stripped 0 bases from V and 1 base from J, with 9 bases between. CDR1 is KGHSH and CDR2 is LQKENI in the germline V gene. The CDR3, as DNA: TGTGCCAGCTCACCACCGGCTCGGGGGAACACTGAAGCTTTCTTT. Residues: CASSPPARGNTEAFF.

The V gene is TRBV28, the J gene TRBJ1-4; the D gene is possibly TRBD1 (6 bases). This CDR3 region has 17 residues. The ends were cut back, 3 bases at V and 0 bases at J, with 14 bases in the middle. Germline CDR1 reads MDHEN; CDR2 reads SYDVKM. DNA for the CDR3: TGTGCCAGCAGTTTCCTTGGACAGCGGCCAACTAATGAAAAACTGTTTTTT. Amino acids: CASSFLGQRPTNEKLFF.

The chain carries TRBV7-3 and TRBJ2-5; perhaps TRBD1 as D (6 bases). CDR1 and CDR2 (germline): SGHTA, FQGTGA. The V and J ends lost 2 bases and 3 bases respectively, with 10 bases between them. This CDR3 contains 14 residues. This chain's CDR3 is CASSLGRGKETQYF. The CDR3 DNA reads TGTGCCAGCAGCTTAGGCAGGGGTAAAGAGACCCAGTACTTC.

The chain joins TRBV5-1 to TRBJ2-7; 11 bases agree with TRBD1. CDR1 is SGHRS, CDR2 YFSETQ, per germline. V lost 4 bases and J lost 3; bases outside the gene matches: 6. The CDR3 is 15 residues long. CDR3 bases: TGCGCCAGCAGCCGGACAGGGGGCAGTGACTACGAGCAGTACTTC. This codes for CASSRTGGSDYEQYF.

CDR3 bases: TGTGCCAGCAGTGAAGCCCGGGGGTCTAATGAAAAACTGTTTTTT. This translates into CASSEARGSNEKLFF. The chain joins TRBV6-1 to TRBJ1-4, with D perhaps TRBD1 (5 bases). V was trimmed by 0 bases and J by 3 bases, leaving 8 bases between them. Germline-derived CDR1 and CDR2 are MNHNS and SASEGT. There are 15 residues in the CDR3.

The V gene is TRBV25-1, the J gene TRBJ2-1; 7 nucleotides match TRBD2. CDR1 and CDR2 from the germline V gene are MGHDK and SYGVNS. The CDR3 is made up of 16 amino acids. V lost 5 bases, J lost 6 bases, and 13 bases stayed unmatched. In DNA, the CDR3 is TGTGCCAGCAGTCCCCTCGGGGGAGGGACCACCAATGAGCAGTTCTTC. This sequence encodes CASSPLGGGTTNEQFF.

The J gene is TRBJ2-6, the V gene TRBV11-2; 9 bases line up with TRBD2. Germline values: CDR1 SGHAT, CDR2 FQNNGV. V was pared by 5 bases and J by 1 base, with 12 bases of the junction left unmatched. The CDR3 is made up of 19 amino acids. CDR3 in amino acids: CASSPRLGAGGSGANVLTF. CDR3 bases: TGTGCCAGCAGCCCCCGTCTCGGGGCGGGAGGGTCTGGGGCCAACGTCCTGACTTTC.

The genes are TRBV7-2 and TRBJ1-1, with D tentatively TRBD1 (5 bases). CDR3 length equals 15 residues. V dropped 5 bases and J dropped 1 base, with 14 bases sitting between them. Germline V gene data show CDR1 as SGHTA and CDR2 as FQGNSA. CDR3 in amino acids: CASSRQLTTNTEAFF. The DNA of the CDR3 is TGTGCCAGCAGCCGACAGTTAACCACGAACACTGAAGCTTTCTTT.

Of note for this clone: The sample has other DNA sequences that encode this CDR3 too. As DNA, the CDR3 is TGCGCCAGCAGCCAAGACCCGAGCGGGGGATACAATGAGCAGTTCTTC. It is translated as CASSQDPSGGYNEQFF. This chain links TRBV4-1 with TRBJ2-1, with 8 bases fitting TRBD2. Germline CDR1 and CDR2: MGHRA and YSYEKL. V lost 0 bases to trimming and J lost 4 bases; unmatched junction nucleotides: 5. The CDR3 runs to 16 residues.

A single count supports this clone. This same CDR3 is encoded by further DNA sequences in the sample. The chain combines TRBV4-1 with TRBJ2-1, with 9 bases matching TRBD1. This CDR3 is 15 amino acids long. CDR1 and CDR2 from the germline V gene are MGHRA and YSYEKL. J gave up 7 bases and V 2 bases, and 6 bases lay outside the gene matches. For the CDR3, the DNA is TGCGCCAGCAGCCAACCGGGACAGGGTGTGAATGAGCAGTTCTTC. It translates to CASSQPGQGVNEQFF.

The V and J genes are TRBV6-5 and TRBJ1-1, with a possible D match to TRBD1 (5 bases). Germline CDR1 is MNHEY and CDR2 is SVGAGI. The CDR3 contains 16 residues. Trimming pared 2 bases from V and 2 bases from J, leaving 15 bases between. The chain's CDR3 is CASSYRGGTGNTEAFF. In DNA form, the CDR3 reads TGTGCCAGCAGTTACCGTGGGGGAACGGGAAACACTGAAGCTTTCTTT.

The rearrangement uses TRBV7-9 and TRBJ2-4; 7 bases map to TRBD1. Trimming cost V 5 bases and J 3 bases; bases outside gene matches: 16. Germline V gene lookup returns CDR1 SEHNR and CDR2 FQNEAQ (reference sequence). The CDR3 is made up of 18 amino acids. DNA for the CDR3: TGTGCCAGCAGCCCGCTCGGGGCAGGGGGTATAGGCAAAAACATTCAGTACTTC. Translation gives CASSPLGAGGIGKNIQYF.

The CDR3 here is CASSFTLGHTSQEQFF. DNA of the CDR3: TGTGCCAGCAGCTTCACGCTAGGACACACCAGTCAAGAGCAGTTCTTC. The chain links TRBV14 to TRBJ2-1; D perhaps matches TRBD1 (5 bases). CDR3 size: 16 residues. Germline V CDR1 and CDR2: SGHDN, FVKESK. The germline V and J ends were trimmed by 5 bases and 10 bases, with 24 bases remaining between them.

The chain combines TRBV19 with TRBJ2-3; the D is unclear. The CDR3 totals 12 residues. Germline V gene data show CDR1 as LNHDA and CDR2 as SQIVND (reference sequence). Trimming cost V 3 bases and J 5 bases, with 6 bases left between them. The CDR3 protein is CASSIVKDTQYF. In DNA form, the CDR3 reads TGTGCCAGTAGTATCGTTAAAGATACGCAGTATTTT.

The chain has TRBV7-2 and TRBJ2-1, with TRBD2 as a possible D gene (6 bases). Germline loops: CDR1 SGHTA, CDR2 FQGNSA. The V and J ends lost 5 bases and 9 bases respectively, with 20 bases between them. CDR3 size: 15 residues. The CDR3, as DNA: TGTGCCAGCAGCCTAACTAGCTTTCCTTTCAGTGAGCAGTTCTTC. This codes for CASSLTSFPFSEQFF.